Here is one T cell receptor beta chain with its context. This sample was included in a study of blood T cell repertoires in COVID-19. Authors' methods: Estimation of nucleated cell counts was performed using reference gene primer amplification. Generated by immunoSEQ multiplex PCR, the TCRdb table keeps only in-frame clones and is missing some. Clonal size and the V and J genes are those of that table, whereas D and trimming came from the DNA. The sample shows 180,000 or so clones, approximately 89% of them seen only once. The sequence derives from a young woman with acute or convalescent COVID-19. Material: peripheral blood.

As DNA, the CDR3 is TGTGCCAGCGCGGAACACAGGTCAACCTACGAGCAGTACTTC. Translated: CASAEHRSTYEQYF. The chain is built from TRBV6-1 and TRBJ2-7; maybe TRBD1 (5 bases). Germline V lookup: CDR1 MNHNS, CDR2 SASEGT. The germline V and J ends were trimmed by 8 bases and 2 bases, with 16 bases remaining between them. CDR3 length: 14 residues.